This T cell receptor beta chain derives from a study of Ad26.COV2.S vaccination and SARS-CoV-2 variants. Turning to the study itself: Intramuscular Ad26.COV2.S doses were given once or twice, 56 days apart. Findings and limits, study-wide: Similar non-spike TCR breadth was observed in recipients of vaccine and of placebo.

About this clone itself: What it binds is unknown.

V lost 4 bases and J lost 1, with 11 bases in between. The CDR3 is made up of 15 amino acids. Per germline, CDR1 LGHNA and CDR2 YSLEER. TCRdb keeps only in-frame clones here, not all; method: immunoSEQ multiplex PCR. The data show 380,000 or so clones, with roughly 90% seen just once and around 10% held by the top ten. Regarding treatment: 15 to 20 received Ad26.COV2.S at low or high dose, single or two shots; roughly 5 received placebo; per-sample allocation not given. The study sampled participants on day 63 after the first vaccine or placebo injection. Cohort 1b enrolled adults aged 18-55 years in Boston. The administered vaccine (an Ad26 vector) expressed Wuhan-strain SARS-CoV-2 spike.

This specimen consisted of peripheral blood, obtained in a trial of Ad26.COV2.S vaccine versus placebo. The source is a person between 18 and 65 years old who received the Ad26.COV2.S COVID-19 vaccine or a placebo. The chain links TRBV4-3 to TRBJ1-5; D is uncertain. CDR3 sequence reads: CASSPPRESNQPQHF. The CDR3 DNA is TGCGCCAGCAGCCCCCCCCGGGAGAGCAATCAGCCCCAGCATTTT.